This T cell receptor (beta chain) was observed in a study of blood T cells in healthy people across ages. Study-wide points: Strong correlation was found linking TCR beta diversity to naive T cell percentage.

Comments on this clonotype: Its antigen remains unknown.

The length of the CDR3 is 16 residues. Germline assignment: CDR1 SGHRS and CDR2 YFSETQ. The V gene lost 0 bases and the J gene lost 3 bases, with 14 bases spanning the gap. Combining a sample-barcoded 5' primer with a J-beta primer mix, a second PCR ran for roughly 7 to 12 cycles. Each cDNA molecule, via a template-switch adaptor with 12 random nucleotides, was tagged. TCRdb used MiXCR to reprocess the 5' RACE reads, holding one entry per CDR3 protein. The repertoire consists of 650,000 to 950,000 distinct CDR3 sequences, with under 45% occurring once and the leading ten covering around 21%. V usage is TRBV5-1 and J usage is TRBJ2-3, with D tentatively TRBD2 (6 bases). The receptor was isolated from a man aged 55-75 years in good health. Sequencing input: blood. CDR3 coding DNA: TGCGCCAGCAGCTTGGCCCCGGGGGTCAAGACAGATACGCAGTATTTT. Its translation is CASSLAPGVKTDTQYF.